The 3 T cell receptor beta chains listed next were all sequenced from one sample in a study of blood T cells in healthy people across ages. The authors ran a second PCR of 7 to 11 cycles using a sample-barcoded 5' primer and a J-beta primer mix. Via MiXCR, TCRdb re-called the 5' RACE reads, giving one row per CDR3 protein. Among under 950,000 distinct CDR3 sequences listed, 22% were seen once. The material sequenced was blood. These receptors originate from a man between 65 and 85 years old in good health.

In this sample, this clonotype turned up many times. The rearrangement uses TRBV20-1 and TRBJ2-1; TRBD2 aligns across 7 bases. The V gene's germline CDR1 is DFQATT and CDR2 SNEGSKA (reference sequence). This CDR3 region has 14 residues. V shed 4 bases, J shed 3 bases, and the junction held 6 bases outside the gene matches. CDR3 protein: CSAKVGGSYNEQFF. DNA for the CDR3: TGCAGTGCTAAGGTGGGCGGGAGCTACAATGAGCAGTTCTTC.

This chain connects TRBV7-2 to TRBJ2-3, with 8 bases matching TRBD2. V trimming: 5 bases; J trimming: 5 bases; junction bases outside the gene matches: 15. The CDR3 contains 17 residues. Germline CDR1 is SGHTA and CDR2 is FQGNSA. CDR3 in amino acids: CASSDRGGGIRGDTQYF. DNA of the CDR3: TGTGCCAGCAGCGACCGGGGGGGCGGGATTAGAGGAGATACGCAGTATTTT.

This clonotype was counted a few times. This chain uses TRBV4-3 with TRBJ2-4; the match to TRBD1 covers 7 bases. V trimming: 4 bases; J trimming: 0 bases; junction bases outside the gene matches: 12. CDR1 and CDR2 (germline): LGHNA, YSLEER. This CDR3 spans 18 amino acids. Here the CDR3 reads CASSPLLRQGRAKNIQYF. In nucleotides, the CDR3 is TGCGCCAGCAGCCCATTACTCCGACAGGGTAGAGCCAAAAACATTCAGTACTTC.